The 9 T cell receptor beta chains below were found in one sample sequenced in a study of early T cells in non-severe SARS-CoV-2 infection. Via MiXCR, TCRdb re-called the 5' RACE reads, giving one row per CDR3 protein. The sample has 100,000 to 150,000 distinct CDR3 sequences, 14% to 15% seen once. The sample taken for sequencing was whole blood. These receptor sequences come from an adult who was a healthcare worker with PCR-confirmed SARS-CoV-2 infection or an uninfected control (not recorded which).

The CDR3 spells CATRLPGGGNTGELFF. In nucleotides, the CDR3 is TGTGCCACTAGGCTGCCGGGGGGCGGCAACACCGGGGAGCTGTTTTTT. V is TRBV24-1 and J is TRBJ2-2, with D possibly being TRBD2 (7 bases). This CDR3 region has 16 residues. V was clipped by 10 bases and J by 2 bases, with 19 bases between them. CDR1 is KGHDR and CDR2 is SFDVKD in the germline V gene.

This clonotype was observed a handful of times. The chain recombines TRBV7-2 with TRBJ2-3, with TRBD2 matching 14 bases. This CDR3 is 17 amino acids long. Per the germline V gene, CDR1 is SGHTA and CDR2 is FQGNSA. Trimming removed 7 bases from V and 1 base from J; junction bases left unmatched: 7. The CDR3 reads CASKRLAGGPGTDTQYF. CDR3 DNA sequence: TGTGCCAGCAAACGACTAGCGGGGGGGCCTGGCACAGATACGCAGTATTTT. Full variable domain (remainder filled in from reference TRBV7-2 and TRBJ2-3): GAGVSQSPSNKVTEKGKDVELRCDPISGHTALYWYRQSLGQGLEFLIYFQGNSAPDKSGLPSDRFSAERTGGSVSTLTIQRTQQEDSAVYLCASKRLAGGPGTDTQYFGPGTRLTVL.

This clonotype was counted many times. V gene TRBV21-1 combines with J gene TRBJ1-5; TRBD1 was called by the table and not checked on the DNA. TRBV21-1 constitutes a pseudogene. The CDR3 covers 14 residues. The CDR3 DNA follows: TGTGCCAGCAGCAAAGGTGTCCTCAATCAGCCCCAGCATTTT. Its protein product is CASSKGVLNQPQHF.

The sample holds a few counts of this clonotype. The V and J genes are TRBV9 and TRBJ1-1; the D is unclear. Germline assignment: CDR1 SGDLS and CDR2 YYNGEE. This CDR3 contains 14 residues. Between the trimmed V and J ends, which lost 4 bases and 4 bases, there was a span of 14 bases. The CDR3 loop reads CASSLQSEGTEAFF. The DNA for the CDR3 is TGTGCCAGCAGCCTTCAATCGGAGGGCACTGAAGCTTTCTTT.

The genes are TRBV7-9 and TRBJ2-3, with D possibly matching TRBD2 (6 bases). The ends were cut back, 1 base at V and 6 bases at J, with 14 bases in the middle. From germline, CDR1 is SEHNR and CDR2 FQNEAQ (reference sequence). The CDR3 runs 15 residues. The CDR3 DNA reads as TGTGCCAGCAGCTTAGAGGGGAGGATTATGGATACGCAGTATTTT. This encodes CASSLEGRIMDTQYF.

This clonotype was detected only a few times. V and J are TRBV6-6 and TRBJ1-1; perhaps TRBD1 as D (6 bases). Per the germline V gene, CDR1 is MNHNY and CDR2 is SVGAGI (reference sequence). V lost 6 bases, J lost 11 bases, and 25 bases lay in between. This CDR3 comprises 15 residues. The CDR3 DNA reads TGTGCCAGCAGGAGACGACAGGAGATATGGGATTCGGCTTTCTTT. Protein product: CASRRRQEIWDSAFF.

This clonotype turned up a few times. The V and J genes are TRBV18 and TRBJ2-5; TRBD1 or TRBD2 may be the D gene (5 bases each). The germline V and J ends were trimmed by 3 bases and 5 bases, with 13 bases remaining between them. Germline CDR1 KGHSH, CDR2 LQKENI. CDR3 length: 14 residues. The DNA of the CDR3 is TGTGCCAGCTCACCGGGGGTTGGATCCGAGACCCAGTACTTC. It translates to CASSPGVGSETQYF.

This clonotype was seen only a few times. The chain is built from TRBV12-3 or TRBV12-4 and TRBJ2-3; no clear D gene. Trimming shortened V by 7 bases and J by 6 bases, and 8 bases separated the two germline ends. The CDR3 sequence is 11 residues long. Written as DNA, the CDR3 is TGTGCCAGCACGGGTGTCGATACGCAGTATTTT. It is translated as CASTGVDTQYF.

This clonotype was seen ten or more times. The chain has TRBV5-1 and TRBJ1-4; TRBD1 matches 8 bases. CDR3 length: 16 residues. Trimming cost V 4 bases and J 3 bases; bases outside gene matches: 8. Germline CDR1 reads SGHRS; CDR2 reads YFSETQ. The CDR3 protein is CASSVSGGYPNEKLFF. In DNA, the CDR3 is TGCGCCAGCAGCGTCTCAGGGGGCTATCCTAATGAAAAACTGTTTTTT.